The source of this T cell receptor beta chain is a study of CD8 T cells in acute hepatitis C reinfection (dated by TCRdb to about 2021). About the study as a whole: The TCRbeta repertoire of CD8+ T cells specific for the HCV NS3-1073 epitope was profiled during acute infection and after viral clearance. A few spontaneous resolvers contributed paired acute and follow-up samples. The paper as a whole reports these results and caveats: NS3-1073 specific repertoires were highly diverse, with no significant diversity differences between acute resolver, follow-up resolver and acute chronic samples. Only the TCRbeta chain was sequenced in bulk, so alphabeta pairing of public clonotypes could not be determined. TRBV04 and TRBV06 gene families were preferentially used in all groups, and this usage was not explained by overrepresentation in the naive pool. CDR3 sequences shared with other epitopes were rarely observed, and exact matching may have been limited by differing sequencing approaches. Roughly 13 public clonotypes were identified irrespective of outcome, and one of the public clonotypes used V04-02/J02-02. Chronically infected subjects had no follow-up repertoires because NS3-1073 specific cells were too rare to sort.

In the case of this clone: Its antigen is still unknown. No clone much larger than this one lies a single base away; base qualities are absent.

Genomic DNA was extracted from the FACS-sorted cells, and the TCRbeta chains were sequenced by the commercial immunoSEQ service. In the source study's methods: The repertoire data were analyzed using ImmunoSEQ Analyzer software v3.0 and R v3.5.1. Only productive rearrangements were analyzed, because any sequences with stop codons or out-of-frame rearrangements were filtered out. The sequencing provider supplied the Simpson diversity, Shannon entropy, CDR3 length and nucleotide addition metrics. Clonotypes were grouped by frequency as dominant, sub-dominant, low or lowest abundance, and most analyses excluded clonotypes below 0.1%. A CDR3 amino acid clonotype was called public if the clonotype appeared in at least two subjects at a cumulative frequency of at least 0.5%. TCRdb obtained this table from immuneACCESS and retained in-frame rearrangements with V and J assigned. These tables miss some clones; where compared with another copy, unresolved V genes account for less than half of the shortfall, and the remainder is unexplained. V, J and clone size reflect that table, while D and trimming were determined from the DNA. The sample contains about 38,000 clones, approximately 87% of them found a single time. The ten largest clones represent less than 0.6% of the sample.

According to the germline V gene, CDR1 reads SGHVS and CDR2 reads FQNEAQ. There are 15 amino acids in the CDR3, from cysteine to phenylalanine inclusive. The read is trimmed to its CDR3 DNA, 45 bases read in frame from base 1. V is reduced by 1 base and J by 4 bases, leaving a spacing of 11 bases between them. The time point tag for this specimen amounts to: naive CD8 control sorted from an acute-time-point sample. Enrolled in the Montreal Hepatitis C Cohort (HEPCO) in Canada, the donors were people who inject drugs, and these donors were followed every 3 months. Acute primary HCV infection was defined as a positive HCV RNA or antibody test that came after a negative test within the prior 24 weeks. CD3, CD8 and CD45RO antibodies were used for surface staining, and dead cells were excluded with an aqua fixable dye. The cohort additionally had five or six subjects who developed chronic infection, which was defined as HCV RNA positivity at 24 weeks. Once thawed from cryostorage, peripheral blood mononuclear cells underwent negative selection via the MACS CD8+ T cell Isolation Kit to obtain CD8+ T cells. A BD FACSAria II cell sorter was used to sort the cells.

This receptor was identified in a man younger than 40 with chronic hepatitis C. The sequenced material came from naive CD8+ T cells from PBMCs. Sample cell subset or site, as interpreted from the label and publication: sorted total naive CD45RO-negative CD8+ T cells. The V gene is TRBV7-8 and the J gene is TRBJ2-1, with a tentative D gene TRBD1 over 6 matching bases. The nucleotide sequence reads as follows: TGTGCCAGCAGCTTAGATGGCAGGGGATACAATGAGCAGTTCTTC. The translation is CASSLDGRGYNEQFF.